Following are 28 T cell receptor beta chains from one sample sequenced in a study of blood T cell repertoires in COVID-19. TCRdb's copy holds only in-frame clones and misses some; the assay was immunoSEQ multiplex PCR. The sample records a few hundred thousand clones, around 90% being singletons. The sample taken for sequencing was peripheral blood. The receptors come from a woman aged 45 to 65 with COVID-19, enrolled during active disease.

The chain recombines TRBV11-2 with TRBJ1-2; maybe TRBD1 (6 bases). The CDR3 totals 14 residues. Germline-derived CDR1 and CDR2 are SGHAT and FQNNGV. Trimming took off 5 bases at V and 8 bases at J, with 18 bases between the two ends. CDR3 sequence reads: CASSRDTRGSGYTF. DNA for the CDR3: TGTGCCAGCAGCCGGGACACCCGGGGATCAGGCTACACCTTC.

The chain joins TRBV7-2 to TRBJ1-5; possibly TRBD1 for D (5 bases). Trimming took off 4 bases at V and 1 base at J, with 11 bases between the two ends. The CDR3 is 15 residues long. CDR1 is SGHTA, CDR2 FQGNSA, per germline. In DNA, the CDR3 is TGTGCCAGCAGCTACCAGACAGCAAGCAATCAGCCCCAGCATTTT. It is translated as CASSYQTASNQPQHF.

CDR3 bases: TGTGCCAGTAGCCCGGACAGAGCCAAAAACATTCAGTACTTC. The encoded protein is CASSPDRAKNIQYF. The gene calls are TRBV19 and TRBJ2-4; D is perhaps TRBD1 (6 bases). CDR1 is LNHDA and CDR2 is SQIVND in the germline V gene (reference sequence). The CDR3 totals 14 residues. Trimming pared 6 bases from V and 0 bases from J, leaving 9 bases between.

This sequence joins TRBV20-1 and TRBJ2-7, with D possibly matching TRBD2 (6 bases). V was pared by 3 bases and J by 5 bases, with 14 bases between. This CDR3 has 13 residues. Germline loops: CDR1 DFQATT, CDR2 SNEGSKA (reference sequence). The CDR3, as DNA: TGCAGTGCTAGTCATCCGGGAGTGGACGAGCAGTACTTC. Residues: CSASHPGVDEQYF.

The rearrangement links TRBV7-2 to TRBJ2-7, with 11 positions matching TRBD2. Trimming at V came to 4 bases and at J to 7 bases, leaving 9 bases not matched to a gene. Germline CDR1 reads SGHTA; CDR2 reads FQGNSA. The CDR3 sequence is 15 residues long. The CDR3 region has the DNA TGTGCCAGCAGCTCCATTAGCGGGAGGGCGGGGGAGCAGTACTTC. Encoded protein: CASSSISGRAGEQYF.

The chain links TRBV2 to TRBJ2-3; possibly TRBD2 for D (5 bases). CDR1 is SNHLY and CDR2 is FYNNEI in the germline V gene. The CDR3 loop spans 17 amino acids. Trimming took 0 bases from V and 2 from J, leaving 15 bases between them. The CDR3, as DNA: TGTGCCAGCAGTGAAGCGCGTGCGGGCCCTCTCACAGATACGCAGTATTTT. It is translated as CASSEARAGPLTDTQYF.

The chain recombines TRBV29-1 with TRBJ1-5; TRBD1 aligns across 8 bases. After removal of 6 bases from V and 3 bases from J, the junction contained 7 bases not matched to a gene. Germline CDR1 and CDR2: SQVTM and ANQGSEA. CDR3 length: 14 amino acids. In DNA, the CDR3 is TGCAGCGTGAGACAGGGGACCAACAATCAGCCCCAGCATTTT. It is translated as CSVRQGTNNQPQHF.

The V call is TRBV5-4, the J call TRBJ2-3; tentative D call: TRBD2 (6 bases). The CDR3 is 13 residues long. Looked up from germline, CDR1 is SGHNT and CDR2 is YYREEE (reference sequence). V lost 2 bases and J lost 5, with 9 bases in between. The CDR3 is CASSLAGVDTQYF. CDR3 sequence (DNA): TGTGCCAGCAGCTTAGCGGGCGTAGATACGCAGTATTTT.

V and J are TRBV5-4 and TRBJ2-5, with 8 bases identical to TRBD2. Germline loops: CDR1 SGHNT, CDR2 YYREEE (reference sequence). Trimming took 4 bases from V and 4 from J; bases not matched to a gene: 12. The CDR3 totals 16 residues. The CDR3: CASSRGGPADLETQYF. In nucleotides, the CDR3 is TGTGCCAGCAGCCGGGGGGGGCCAGCGGATTTAGAGACCCAGTACTTC.

This rearrangement joins TRBV14 to TRBJ2-7; 12 bases agree with TRBD2. Germline CDR1 SGHDN, CDR2 FVKESK. The CDR3 totals 15 residues. V was clipped by 3 bases and J by 3 bases; unmatched bases: 3. This CDR3 reads CASSHWTSGIYEQYF. The CDR3 bases are TGTGCCAGCAGCCACTGGACTAGCGGGATCTACGAGCAGTACTTC.

This rearrangement joins TRBV19 to TRBJ1-3, with TRBD1 matching 7 bases. The CDR3 is 17 amino acids. Looked up from germline, CDR1 is LNHDA and CDR2 is SQIVND (reference sequence). The J segment lost 0 bases and the V segment lost 7 bases, leaving 12 bases of the junction unmatched. The CDR3 DNA reads TGTGCCAGTACCTACGCCGGGACAGCGAGCTCTGGAAACACCATATATTTT. It codes for CASTYAGTASSGNTIYF.

This rearrangement joins TRBV29-1 to TRBJ2-7; TRBD1 agrees at 8 bases. Germline V gives CDR1 SQVTM, CDR2 ANQGSEA. CDR3 size: 13 residues. Trimming at V came to 7 bases and at J to 0 bases, leaving 5 bases not matched to a gene. The CDR3 region is CSGTGTGSYEQYF. The CDR3 DNA reads TGCAGCGGGACAGGGACTGGCTCCTACGAGCAGTACTTC.

This rearrangement joins TRBV5-4 to TRBJ2-1, with 9 bases aligning to TRBD2. CDR1 SGHNT and CDR2 YYREEE come from the germline V gene (reference sequence). The CDR3 contains 15 residues. J lost 5 bases, V lost 0 bases, and 3 bases had no gene match. The CDR3 sequence: CASSLVAGANNEQFF. The CDR3 bases are TGTGCCAGCAGCTTGGTAGCGGGAGCGAACAATGAGCAGTTCTTC.

The J gene is TRBJ2-3, the V gene TRBV5-8; 8 positions match TRBD2. CDR3 size: 16 residues. V dropped 1 base and J dropped 4; count of bases not matched to a gene: 8. Germline CDR1 reads SGHTS; CDR2 reads YDEGEE. The CDR3 here is CASSLKLAAFPDTQYF. The CDR3 DNA reads as TGTGCCAGCAGCTTGAAACTAGCGGCTTTCCCAGATACGCAGTATTTT. The full variable domain, completed using reference TRBV5-8 and TRBJ2-3, is EAGVTQSPTHLIKTRGQQATLRCSPISGHTSVYWYQQALGLGLQFLLWYDEGEERNRGNFPPRFSGRQFPNYSSELNVNALELEDSALYLCASSLKLAAFPDTQYFGPGTRLTVL.

This sequence joins TRBV10-1 and TRBJ2-3; maybe TRBD2 (6 bases). The CDR3 contains 15 residues. CDR1 is WNHNN, CDR2 SYGVQD, per germline (reference sequence). The V end was cut by 8 bases, the J end by 1 base, with 16 bases between. The CDR3 nucleotides read TGCGCCAGCCGGCTAGGGGACTCGGGCACAGATACGCAGTATTTT. Amino acid sequence: CASRLGDSGTDTQYF.

A single count supports this clone. V is TRBV27 and J is TRBJ2-5, with 8 bases aligning to TRBD2. The germline V gene has CDR1 MNHEY and CDR2 SMNVEV (reference sequence). V lost 6 bases to trimming and J lost 6 bases; unmatched junction nucleotides: 9. The CDR3 length is 14 residues. The chain's CDR3 is CASSSGLELKTQYF. CDR3 coding DNA: TGTGCCAGCAGCTCGGGACTAGAATTGAAGACCCAGTACTTC.

CDR3 residues: CASSVSYLVNEQFF. CDR3 DNA: TGTGCCAGCAGCGTCTCATACTTAGTGAATGAGCAGTTCTTC. The rearrangement uses TRBV5-6 and TRBJ2-1, with D unresolved. V was trimmed by 4 bases and J by 7 bases, leaving 15 bases between them. The CDR3 length is 14 residues. Germline V lookup: CDR1 SGHDT, CDR2 YYEEEE.

The DNA for the CDR3 is TGTGCCATCAGGGCCGCAGGGGGGTTAAATCAGCCCCAGCATTTT. It is translated as CAIRAAGGLNQPQHF. V is TRBV10-3 and J is TRBJ1-5; 7 bases match TRBD1. The junction had 9 bases not matched to a gene; V was cut back by 6 bases and J by 4 bases. The CDR3 length is 15 residues. The germline V gene has CDR1 ENHRY and CDR2 SYGVKD.

This chain connects TRBV7-2 to TRBJ2-7, with TRBD2 matching over 7 bases. This CDR3 region has 14 residues. V lost 4 bases to trimming and J lost 1 base; unmatched junction nucleotides: 4. Germline lookup yields CDR1 SGHTA and CDR2 FQGNSA. This CDR3 is CASSSTLASYEQYF. In DNA, the CDR3 is TGTGCCAGCAGCTCCACACTAGCGTCCTACGAGCAGTACTTC.

The rearrangement joins TRBV7-9 to TRBJ1-4; TRBD1 matches 9 bases. The germline V gene has CDR1 SEHNR and CDR2 FQNEAQ (reference sequence). Trimming at V came to 8 bases and at J to 3 bases, leaving 4 bases not matched to a gene. CDR3 length: 14 amino acids. CDR3 nucleotide sequence: TGTGCCAGCGAAGGGACAGGGCCTAATGAAAAACTGTTTTTT. Amino acid sequence: CASEGTGPNEKLFF.

The chain has TRBV6-5 and TRBJ2-4; 7 bases align to TRBD1. Trimming took 6 bases from V and 0 from J; bases not matched to a gene: 5. The CDR3 length is 15 residues. Germline V gene lookup returns CDR1 MNHEY and CDR2 SVGAGI. CDR3 in DNA: TGTGCCAGCAGGGGACAGAGAGGAGCCAAAAACATTCAGTACTTC. Translated, it gives CASRGQRGAKNIQYF.

The chain uses TRBV7-2 and TRBJ2-7, with 10 bases fitting TRBD1. V lost 0 bases to trimming and J lost 5 bases; unmatched junction nucleotides: 7. This CDR3 region has 16 residues. Germline CDR1 SGHTA, CDR2 FQGNSA. CDR3 in DNA: TGTGCCAGCAGCTTAGCGAGGACAGGGGGTGGCCACGAGCAGTACTTC. Protein sequence: CASSLARTGGGHEQYF.

V usage is TRBV7-6 and J usage is TRBJ2-7; 8 bases line up with TRBD2. CDR1 SGHVS and CDR2 FNYEAQ come from the germline V gene. Trimming cost V 2 bases and J 4 bases; bases outside gene matches: 7. The CDR3 totals 15 residues. This CDR3 reads CASSLSSGETYEQYF. For the CDR3, the DNA is TGTGCCAGCAGCTTAAGTAGCGGGGAAACTTACGAGCAGTACTTC.

The count of this clone is one. The chain links TRBV27 to TRBJ2-3, with TRBD2 as a possible D gene (5 bases). This CDR3 comprises 15 residues. V dropped 4 bases and J dropped 0 bases, with 11 bases sitting between them. From germline, CDR1 is MNHEY and CDR2 SMNVEV (reference sequence). The CDR3 region is CASSSDFSSTDTQYF. CDR3 in DNA: TGTGCCAGCAGTTCGGACTTTTCTAGCACAGATACGCAGTATTTT.

CDR3 DNA sequence: TGTGCCAGCAGCTTGGGGGTAGCGGGAATAGGGTACAATGAGCAGTTCTTC. Its translation is CASSLGVAGIGYNEQFF. The V and J genes are TRBV5-4 and TRBJ2-1; 8 bases line up with TRBD2. V dropped 0 bases and J dropped 4; count of bases not matched to a gene: 9. Germline CDR1 SGHNT, CDR2 YYREEE (reference sequence). This CDR3 spans 17 amino acids.

The genes are TRBV7-3 and TRBJ2-3, with TRBD2 matching 7 bases. From germline, CDR1 is SGHTA and CDR2 FQGTGA. V trimming: 2 bases; J trimming: 2 bases; junction bases outside the gene matches: 1. The CDR3 loop spans 14 amino acids. The CDR3 spells CASSLAGATDTQYF. In DNA, the CDR3 is TGTGCCAGCAGCTTAGCGGGAGCCACAGATACGCAGTATTTT.

A few counts support this clone. This sequence joins TRBV6-5 and TRBJ2-7; D might be TRBD1 (6 bases). V was clipped by 6 bases and J by 1 base, with 16 bases between them. The CDR3 has 15 amino acids. The germline V gene encodes CDR1 MNHEY and CDR2 SVGAGI. The CDR3 DNA follows: TGTGCCAGCAGCCAGACAGGCCTAAAGTCCTACGAGCAGTACTTC. Translating gives CASSQTGLKSYEQYF.

The gene calls are TRBV7-9 and TRBJ1-2, with 7 nucleotides matching TRBD1. The CDR3 runs 15 residues. Germline V gene lookup returns CDR1 SEHNR and CDR2 FQNEAQ (reference sequence). Germline trimming cut 8 bases from V and 1 base from J; bases unmatched to any gene: 10. The CDR3 protein is CASHSTGLYNYGYTF. The CDR3, as DNA: TGTGCCAGCCACTCGACAGGGCTTTATAACTATGGCTACACCTTC.